A single sample gave rise to the 24 T cell receptor beta chains below, sequenced in a study of blood T cell repertoires in COVID-19. The method was immunoSEQ multiplex PCR; TCRdb's version includes in-frame clones alone and lacks a portion of them. There are some 170,000 clones in the sample; around three quarters occur only once, and about 8.3% lies in the top ten. Material for sequencing was peripheral blood. The receptors come from a man aged 55-75 years with acute or convalescent COVID-19.

The CDR3 loop is CASSSFGEEETQYF. For the CDR3, the DNA is TGTGCCAGCAGCTCCTTCGGGGAGGAAGAGACCCAGTACTTC. This sequence joins TRBV7-9 and TRBJ2-5; a possible D gene is TRBD2 (6 bases). Germline CDR1 is SEHNR and CDR2 is FQNEAQ (reference sequence). With 4 bases removed from V and 3 bases from J, the gap between germline ends came to 12 bases. The CDR3 loop spans 14 amino acids.

J is TRBJ1-1 and V is TRBV10-3, with 10 bases matching TRBD1. V trimming: 5 bases; J trimming: 3 bases; junction bases outside the gene matches: 3. Looked up from germline, CDR1 is ENHRY and CDR2 is SYGVKD. This CDR3 contains 14 residues. This CDR3 reads CAISLDRGYTEAFF. DNA of the CDR3: TGTGCCATCAGTTTGGACAGGGGGTACACTGAAGCTTTCTTT.

V gene TRBV19 combines with J gene TRBJ2-2; TRBD1 matches 7 bases. V dropped 6 bases and J dropped 3; count of bases not matched to a gene: 7. Germline CDR1 reads LNHDA; CDR2 reads SQIVND (reference sequence). The CDR3 spans 15 residues. This CDR3 is CASRLTGTYTGELFF. The CDR3 DNA sequence: TGTGCCAGTAGGCTGACAGGGACCTACACCGGGGAGCTGTTTTTT.

The CDR3: CASSQVRGGVATNEKLFF. The CDR3 DNA is TGCGCCAGCAGCCAAGTAAGAGGAGGGGTAGCGACTAATGAAAAACTGTTTTTT. V and J are TRBV4-1 and TRBJ1-4; D perhaps matches TRBD1 (5 bases). Per the germline V gene, CDR1 is MGHRA and CDR2 is YSYEKL. The CDR3 extends over 18 amino acids. Trimming pared 1 base from V and 2 bases from J, leaving 17 bases between.

In its sample, this clone was seen a few times. J is TRBJ1-5 and V is TRBV7-8; D is unclear. This CDR3 spans 13 amino acids. CDR1 SGHVS and CDR2 FQNEAQ come from the germline V gene. Between the trimmed V and J ends, which lost 3 bases and 7 bases, there was a span of 10 bases. The CDR3 DNA reads as TGTGCCAGCAGCTTCTCGGGTGGCCAGCCCCAGCATTTT. Protein: CASSFSGGQPQHF. The variable domain in full, with the rest retrieved from reference TRBV7-8 and TRBJ1-5, is GAGVSQSPRYKVAKRGQDVALRCDPISGHVSLFWYQQALGQGPEFLTYFQNEAQLDKSGLPSDRFFAERPEGSVSTLKIQRTQQEDSAVYLCASSFSGGQPQHFGDGTRLSIL.

The rearrangement links TRBV30 to TRBJ2-7, with D maybe TRBD1 (6 bases). The ends were cut back, 3 bases at V and 3 bases at J, with 9 bases in the middle. Germline CDR1 reads GTSNPN; CDR2 reads SVGIG (reference sequence). This CDR3 contains 12 residues. CDR3 sequence: CAWSRGSYEQYF. Here the CDR3 DNA reads TGTGCCTGGAGCAGGGGAAGCTACGAGCAGTACTTC.

The chain recombines TRBV2 with TRBJ2-3; TRBD2 aligns across 8 bases. Germline V lookup: CDR1 SNHLY, CDR2 FYNNEI. After removal of 8 bases from V and 3 bases from J, the junction contained 7 bases not matched to a gene. CDR3 length: 14 amino acids. CDR3 DNA sequence: TGTGCCAGCCACCGGGGACTAGTGACAGATACGCAGTATTTT. It encodes CASHRGLVTDTQYF.

The chain uses TRBV12-3 or TRBV12-4 and TRBJ1-1; D perhaps matches TRBD1 (6 bases). Deletions cut 6 bases from V and 5 bases from J, with 13 bases between. The length of the CDR3 is 13 residues. The CDR3 is CASRTTGRTEAFF. The CDR3 DNA sequence: TGTGCCAGCAGGACGACAGGCAGAACTGAAGCTTTCTTT.

The genes are TRBV5-1 and TRBJ1-2; 8 bases align to TRBD1. The CDR3 is 14 amino acids. V shed 0 bases and J 6 bases; nucleotides not matched to a gene: 4. Per the germline V gene, CDR1 is SGHRS and CDR2 is YFSETQ. CDR3 residues: CASSLGTGNDGYTF. CDR3 DNA sequence: TGCGCCAGCAGCTTGGGGACAGGGAATGATGGCTACACCTTC.

V and J are TRBV6-5 and TRBJ1-2; TRBD1 matches at 7 bases. V was clipped by 2 bases and J by 0 bases; unmatched bases: 3. Looked up from germline, CDR1 is MNHEY and CDR2 is SVGAGI. This CDR3 contains 15 residues. The CDR3 nucleotides are TGTGCCAGCAGTTACAAGGGGGCAGCTAACTATGGCTACACCTTC. It encodes CASSYKGAANYGYTF.

The chain is built from TRBV6-5 and TRBJ1-5; 8 bases fit TRBD1. The CDR3 is 13 residues long. Trimming took 9 bases from V and 4 from J; bases not matched to a gene: 5. CDR1 is MNHEY, CDR2 SVGAGI, per germline. The CDR3 DNA reads as TGTGCCAGTCGCAACAGGGGGAATCAGCCCCAGCATTTT. Its translation: CASRNRGNQPQHF.

J is TRBJ2-7 and V is TRBV3-1 (or the pseudogene TRBV3-2); TRBD2 might be the D (6 bases). The CDR3 consists of 13 residues. CDR1 LGHDT and CDR2 YNNKEL come from the germline V gene (reference sequence). With 6 bases removed from V and 6 bases from J, the gap between germline ends came to 15 bases. The CDR3 is CASSLQAGAEQYF. The CDR3 DNA reads as TGTGCCAGCAGTCTCCAAGCGGGCGCCGAGCAGTACTTC.

J is TRBJ2-7 and V is TRBV7-2; tentative D call: TRBD2 (6 bases). The CDR3 runs to 13 residues. The germline V and J ends were trimmed by 1 base and 4 bases, with 8 bases remaining between them. Germline-derived CDR1 and CDR2 are SGHTA and FQGNSA. DNA of the CDR3: TGTGCCAGCAGCTTAGACGGGGGTTACGAGCAGTACTTC. This encodes CASSLDGGYEQYF.

This chain uses TRBV6-5 with TRBJ1-3; no clear D gene. Trimming stripped 8 bases from V and 0 bases from J, with 8 bases between. Germline V gene data show CDR1 as MNHEY and CDR2 as SVGAGI. The CDR3 loop spans 13 amino acids. CDR3 sequence: CASARDSGNTIYF. In nucleotides, the CDR3 is TGTGCCAGCGCGAGGGACTCTGGAAACACCATATATTTT.

The V gene is TRBV3-1 (or the pseudogene TRBV3-2), the J gene TRBJ2-3, with 9 bases aligning to TRBD2. V trimming: 4 bases; J trimming: 0 bases; junction bases outside the gene matches: 2. Germline V lookup: CDR1 LGHDT, CDR2 YNNKEL (reference sequence). This CDR3 region has 15 residues. The CDR3 reads CASSLSGRSTDTQYF. For the CDR3, the DNA is TGTGCCAGCAGCCTGAGCGGGAGGAGCACAGATACGCAGTATTTT.

The DNA of the CDR3 is TGCAGCGCCAGGGAGGGGGTCGACTACGAGCAGTACTTC. Amino acids: CSAREGVDYEQYF. The J gene is TRBJ2-7, the V gene TRBV29-1, with D perhaps TRBD2 (7 bases). The CDR3 contains 13 residues. V lost 7 bases to trimming and J lost 3 bases, with 16 bases between them. CDR1 SQVTM and CDR2 ANQGSEA come from the germline V gene.

The chain links TRBV5-1 to TRBJ2-7, with a tentative D call TRBD2 (6 bases). Per the germline V gene, CDR1 is SGHRS and CDR2 is YFSETQ. Trimming removed 4 bases at V and 9 bases at J, with 23 bases between. The CDR3 has 15 residues. Written as DNA, the CDR3 is TGCGCCAGCAGCAACGCGGGATTAGGGTTAATGGGGCAGTACTTC. Translated: CASSNAGLGLMGQYF.

V is TRBV7-2 and J is TRBJ2-7, with 8 bases aligning to TRBD1. The CDR3 is 15 residues long. J gave up 2 bases and V 1 base, and 4 bases lay outside the gene matches. In germline, CDR1 is SGHTA, CDR2 FQGNSA. The CDR3 sequence: CASSLDRGNTYEQYF. CDR3 nucleotide sequence: TGTGCCAGCAGCTTAGACAGGGGGAATACCTACGAGCAGTACTTC.

The rearrangement uses TRBV5-1 and TRBJ2-2, with 7 bases matching TRBD1. The junction had 9 bases not matched to a gene; V was cut back by 1 base and J by 6 bases. The CDR3 extends over 16 amino acids. Germline loops: CDR1 SGHRS, CDR2 YFSETQ. CDR3 amino acids: CASSLSNRGDAGELFF. The CDR3 nucleotides read TGCGCCAGCAGCTTGTCAAACAGGGGTGACGCCGGGGAGCTGTTTTTT.

V is TRBV5-4 and J is TRBJ1-1, with TRBD1 matching over 8 bases. V trimming: 4 bases; J trimming: 2 bases; junction bases outside the gene matches: 10. Per germline, CDR1 SGHNT and CDR2 YYREEE (reference sequence). The CDR3 loop spans 16 amino acids. CDR3 sequence (DNA): TGTGCCAGCAGCCAAACCCGGGGACAGGATAACACTGAAGCTTTCTTT. It is translated as CASSQTRGQDNTEAFF.

This clone appeared a few times. The rearrangement joins TRBV7-2 to TRBJ1-2; possible D gene TRBD1, 5 bases. This CDR3 has 13 residues. V dropped 3 bases and J dropped 8 bases, with 13 bases sitting between them. Germline values: CDR1 SGHTA, CDR2 FQGNSA. Written as DNA, the CDR3 is TGTGCCAGCAGCTTTTTAGGGGCTCAGGGCTACACCTTC. Translation gives CASSFLGAQGYTF.

The CDR3: CASSYGTESNEQYF. Written as DNA, the CDR3 is TGTGCCAGCAGTTACGGGACAGAGAGCAACGAGCAGTACTTC. The J gene is TRBJ2-7, the V gene TRBV6-2 or TRBV6-3, with TRBD1 matching 7 bases. This CDR3 is 14 amino acids long. Germline V gives CDR1 MNHEY, CDR2 SVGEGT. V dropped 2 bases and J dropped 5; count of bases not matched to a gene: 6.

CDR3 DNA: TGCGCCAGCAGCCAAGACTCTTTAGCAGGGGGCGGGAATGAAAAACTGTTTTTT. It yields the protein CASSQDSLAGGGNEKLFF. This rearrangement joins TRBV4-1 to TRBJ1-4, with 8 bases that match TRBD1. After removal of 0 bases from V and 5 bases from J, the junction contained 11 bases not matched to a gene. CDR1 and CDR2 from the germline V gene are MGHRA and YSYEKL. The CDR3 consists of 18 residues.

This rearrangement joins TRBV4-1 to TRBJ2-7; no clear D. The V gene lost 2 bases and the J gene lost 2 bases, with 7 bases spanning the gap. The CDR3 runs 13 residues. CDR1 and CDR2 (germline): MGHRA, YSYEKL. In DNA form, the CDR3 reads TGCGCCAGCAGCCAACGAAACACCTACGAGCAGTACTTC. Encoded protein: CASSQRNTYEQYF.